One sample yielded the 20 T cell receptor beta chains listed below, sequenced in a study of blood T cell repertoires in COVID-19. Here immunoSEQ multiplex PCR was the method, and the copy in TCRdb shows in-frame clones only, minus some. The sample contains 100,000 to 150,000 clones, around 89% of which appear only once. What was sequenced was peripheral blood. The source is a man in his 70s with active COVID-19.

The rearrangement uses TRBV19 and TRBJ2-3; D perhaps matches TRBD2 (7 bases). From germline, CDR1 is LNHDA and CDR2 SQIVND (reference sequence). The germline V and J ends were trimmed by 7 bases and 6 bases, with 20 bases remaining between them. The CDR3 consists of 15 residues. CDR3 loop: CASNPSPRGRDTQYF. The DNA for the CDR3 is TGTGCCAGTAACCCCTCTCCGCGGGGGCGGGATACGCAGTATTTT. Together with reference TRBV19 and TRBJ2-3, the CDR3 gives the full variable domain: DGGITQSPKYLFRKEGQNVTLSCEQNLNHDAMYWYRQDPGQGLRLIYYSQIVNDFQKGDIAEGYSVSREKKESFPLTVTSAQKNPTAFYLCASNPSPRGRDTQYFGPGTRLTVL.

Here the CDR3 DNA reads TGTGCCAGCAGTTACGGGCGACAGGGGTACGAGCAGTACTTC. Protein sequence: CASSYGRQGYEQYF. This chain joins TRBV6-2 or TRBV6-3 and TRBJ2-7; 8 nucleotides agree with TRBD1. The CDR3 consists of 14 residues. Germline CDR1 MNHEY, CDR2 SVGEGT. Trimming at V came to 2 bases and at J to 4 bases, leaving 4 bases not matched to a gene.

The CDR3 DNA follows: TGTGCCAGTAGTATAATCTTAAGGGGTGCGGGGGCCAACGTCCTGACTTTC. This codes for CASSIILRGAGANVLTF. V and J are TRBV19 and TRBJ2-6; a weak D match, TRBD1 (5 bases). Looked up from germline, CDR1 is LNHDA and CDR2 is SQIVND (reference sequence). The germline V and J ends were trimmed by 2 bases and 4 bases, with 15 bases remaining between them. This CDR3 spans 17 amino acids. Drawing the rest from reference TRBV19 and TRBJ2-6, the complete variable domain is DGGITQSPKYLFRKEGQNVTLSCEQNLNHDAMYWYRQDPGQGLRLIYYSQIVNDFQKGDIAEGYSVSREKKESFPLTVTSAQKNPTAFYLCASSIILRGAGANVLTFGAGSRLTVL.

Details on this clone: The identical CDR3 is also encoded by other nucleotide sequences in the sample. The chain has TRBV5-1 and TRBJ2-5; D gene uncertain. V dropped 3 bases and J dropped 2 bases, with 2 bases sitting between them. The CDR3 spans 11 residues. From germline, CDR1 is SGHRS and CDR2 YFSETQ. CDR3 amino acids: CASSSQETQYF. CDR3 in DNA: TGCGCCAGCAGCTCTCAAGAGACCCAGTACTTC.

The chain links TRBV7-7 to TRBJ2-1; 8 nucleotides align to TRBD1. J was trimmed by 1 base and V by 5 bases; bases with no gene match: 4. The CDR3 is 15 amino acids. Germline CDR1 is SSHAT and CDR2 is FNYEAQ (reference sequence). The CDR3: CASSPRQGSYNEQFF. CDR3 coding DNA: TGTGCCAGCAGCCCGCGACAGGGGTCCTACAATGAGCAGTTCTTC.

The rearrangement links TRBV7-2 to TRBJ1-1, with TRBD1 identical over 7 bases. The CDR3 length is 14 residues. Germline CDR1 reads SGHTA; CDR2 reads FQGNSA. V lost 4 bases to trimming and J lost 7 bases; unmatched junction nucleotides: 9. The CDR3 loop reads CASSSQGVPLEAFF. The CDR3 bases are TGTGCCAGCAGCTCCCAGGGGGTCCCCCTTGAAGCTTTCTTT.

The chain joins TRBV2 to TRBJ1-1; no clear D. The germline CDR1 and CDR2 sequences are SNHLY and FYNNEI. There are 15 residues in the CDR3. V dropped 4 bases and J dropped 1 base, with 13 bases sitting between them. The CDR3, as DNA: TGTGCCAGCAGTGGGAAGGGAGTAGAGAACACTGAAGCTTTCTTT. It specifies CASSGKGVENTEAFF.

The chain couples TRBV3-1 (or the pseudogene TRBV3-2) to TRBJ1-1, with TRBD1 identical over 9 bases. Germline CDR1 and CDR2: LGHDT and YNNKEL (reference sequence). The CDR3 runs to 15 residues. V lost 5 bases, J lost 2 bases, and 6 bases stayed unmatched. In nucleotides, the CDR3 is TGTGCCAGCAGCTCTCCGACAGGGGGAAACACTGAAGCTTTCTTT. It yields the protein CASSSPTGGNTEAFF.

This chain connects TRBV11-1 to TRBJ2-7; D is perhaps TRBD1 (7 bases). Germline CDR1 reads SGHAT; CDR2 reads FQDESV (reference sequence). This CDR3 has 15 amino acids. The V gene lost 0 bases and the J gene lost 1 base, with 10 bases spanning the gap. Written as DNA, the CDR3 is TGTGCCAGCAGCTTAGCGGCAGGGGGGTCCTACGAGCAGTACTTC. Translation gives CASSLAAGGSYEQYF.

This CDR3 is CASSPLGEGKLFF. The CDR3 DNA reads TGTGCCAGCAGCCCCTTGGGGGAGGGAAAACTGTTTTTT. The chain employs TRBV9 and TRBJ1-4; D possibly corresponds to TRBD1 (5 bases). CDR3 length: 13 residues. With 4 bases removed from V and 10 bases from J, the gap between germline ends came to 14 bases. Germline-derived CDR1 and CDR2 are SGDLS and YYNGEE. The whole variable domain, filled in from reference TRBV9 and TRBJ1-4, reads DSGVTQTPKHLITATGQRVTLRCSPRSGDLSVYWYQQSLDQGLQFLIQYYNGEERAKGNILERFSAQQFPDLHSELNLSSLELGDSALYFCASSPLGEGKLFFGSGTQLSVL.

The chain couples TRBV10-3 to TRBJ2-1; TRBD2 agrees at 7 bases. The CDR3 sequence is 14 residues long. V shed 5 bases and J 2 bases; nucleotides not matched to a gene: 3. Germline CDR1 reads ENHRY; CDR2 reads SYGVKD. The CDR3 protein is CAISLSGPYNEQFF. In DNA, the CDR3 is TGTGCCATCAGTCTTAGCGGGCCCTACAATGAGCAGTTCTTC.

The chain is built from TRBV11-2 and TRBJ1-1; D is unclear. This CDR3 is built from 15 residues. Germline V gives CDR1 SGHAT, CDR2 FQNNGV. Trimming stripped 0 bases from V and 11 bases from J, with 19 bases between. Here the CDR3 DNA reads TGTGCCAGCAGCTTAGATCCAATTCCGGGATCGGGGGCTTTCTTT. The encoded protein is CASSLDPIPGSGAFF.

The V and J genes are TRBV15 and TRBJ2-1, with 10 bases fitting TRBD2. V trimming: 4 bases; J trimming: 8 bases; junction bases outside the gene matches: 5. There are 14 residues in the CDR3. Per the germline V gene, CDR1 is LNHNV and CDR2 is YYDKDF (reference sequence). This CDR3 is CATSKAGGVDEQFF. The CDR3 DNA reads TGTGCCACCAGCAAAGCGGGAGGGGTCGATGAGCAGTTCTTC.

The chain joins TRBV5-6 to TRBJ2-1; 11 nucleotides agree with TRBD1. Trimming at V came to 4 bases and at J to 3 bases, leaving 6 bases not matched to a gene. CDR1 is SGHDT, CDR2 YYEEEE, per germline. There are 16 residues in the CDR3. The CDR3 sequence is CASSPRDRGIYNEQFF. CDR3 DNA: TGTGCCAGCAGCCCTCGGGACAGGGGGATCTACAATGAGCAGTTCTTC.

The genes are TRBV6-5 and TRBJ1-1; a possible D gene is TRBD1 (6 bases). The CDR3 totals 13 residues. V lost 6 bases and J lost 1, with 9 bases in between. The germline V gene encodes CDR1 MNHEY and CDR2 SVGAGI. CDR3: CASRTGKNTEAFF. The CDR3 region has the DNA TGTGCCAGCAGAACAGGGAAGAACACTGAAGCTTTCTTT.

The V gene is TRBV6-5, the J gene TRBJ2-7, with 7 bases fitting TRBD1. The CDR3 extends over 12 amino acids. V dropped 7 bases and J dropped 2; count of bases not matched to a gene: 2. The germline V gene encodes CDR1 MNHEY and CDR2 SVGAGI. The CDR3 coding sequence is TGTGCCAGCACAGGACAGGCCTACGAGCAGTACTTC. Protein sequence: CASTGQAYEQYF.

This rearrangement joins TRBV6-2 or TRBV6-3 to TRBJ2-1, with 9 bases aligning to TRBD2. The CDR3 covers 16 residues. CDR1 MNHEY and CDR2 SVGEGT come from the germline V gene. Unmatched junction bases numbered 10, after V lost 2 bases and J lost 8 bases. CDR3 sequence reads: CASSYPSSGSLDEQFF. The CDR3 DNA follows: TGTGCCAGCAGTTACCCCAGTAGCGGGAGCTTAGATGAGCAGTTCTTC.

Written as DNA, the CDR3 is TGTGCCACCAGCATCAGTAGGCTAGCGGGCCCCGGGGAGCTGTTTTTT. Translated: CATSISRLAGPGELFF. The chain links TRBV15 to TRBJ2-2; 8 positions match TRBD2. J gave up 6 bases and V 4 bases, and 10 bases lay outside the gene matches. The germline V gene has CDR1 LNHNV and CDR2 YYDKDF (reference sequence). The CDR3 totals 16 residues.

The chain links TRBV28 to TRBJ2-7; D unclear. The germline V gene has CDR1 MDHEN and CDR2 SYDVKM. The CDR3 is 13 amino acids. Between the trimmed V and J ends, which lost 4 bases and 6 bases, there was a span of 13 bases. This CDR3 is CASSYGSRLEQYF. The CDR3 bases are TGTGCCAGCAGTTACGGTAGCCGGCTCGAGCAGTACTTC.

The chain uses TRBV5-1 and TRBJ2-2, with TRBD1 as a possible D gene (5 bases). In germline, CDR1 is SGHRS, CDR2 YFSETQ. The CDR3 spans 13 residues. Trimming removed 2 bases at V and 4 bases at J, with 6 bases between. The CDR3 DNA reads TGCGCCAGCAGCTTAACAGGCACCGGGGAGCTGTTTTTT. Translating gives CASSLTGTGELFF.